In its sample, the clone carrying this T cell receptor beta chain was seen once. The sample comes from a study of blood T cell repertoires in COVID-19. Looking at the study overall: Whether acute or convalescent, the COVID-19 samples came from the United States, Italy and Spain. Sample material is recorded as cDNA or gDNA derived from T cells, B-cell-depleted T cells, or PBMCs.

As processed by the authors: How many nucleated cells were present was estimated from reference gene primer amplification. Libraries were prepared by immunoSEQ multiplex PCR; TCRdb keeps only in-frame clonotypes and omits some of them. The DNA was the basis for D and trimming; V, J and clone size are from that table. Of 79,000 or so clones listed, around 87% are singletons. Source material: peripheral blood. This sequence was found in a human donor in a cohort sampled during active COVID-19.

The CDR3 region is CASSRGGVNTGELFF. Written as DNA, the CDR3 is TGTGCCAGCAGCCGCGGGGGGGTGAACACCGGGGAGCTGTTTTTT. The genes are TRBV6-5 and TRBJ2-2; TRBD2 matches at 9 bases. Germline CDR1 MNHEY, CDR2 SVGAGI. After removal of 6 bases from V and 1 base from J, the junction contained 3 bases not matched to a gene. The CDR3 covers 15 residues.